A selection of T cell receptor beta chains follows, all from one sample in a study of blood T cell repertoires in COVID-19. Assay used: immunoSEQ multiplex PCR; TCRdb lists only in-frame clones, some missing. The sample shows around 130,000 clones, 80% of them seen only once. The sample taken for sequencing was peripheral blood. These receptors originate from a man aged 55 to 70 with active or convalescent COVID-19. CDR3s include the opening cysteine and the closing phenylalanine or tryptophan. The order of the fields is D gene, J gene, clone size, V gene, CDR3 DNA, CDR3 protein. A D gene is named only where the DNA matches it firmly. A row's size may be missing; if present it is once, few, many or a size class.

TRBD2	TRBJ2-1	NA	TRBV9	TGTGCCAGCAGCGTAGAGGGGACTAGCGGTCTATACAATGAGCAGTTCTTC	CASSVEGTSGLYNEQFF
NA	TRBJ2-7	NA	TRBV4-3	TGCGCCAGCAGGGAGGCCCCAGAAAGCGAGCAGTACTTC	CASREAPESEQYF
TRBD1	TRBJ1-1	once	TRBV19	TGTGCCAGTAGTGTGATAGTAGACAGGGTTACCAACACTGAAGCTTTCTTT	CASSVIVDRVTNTEAFF
NA	TRBJ2-7	NA	TRBV6-1	TGTGCCAGCAGTGAAGCTACAAACTACGAGCAGTACTTC	CASSEATNYEQYF
NA	TRBJ2-7	once	TRBV10-3	TGTGCCATCAGCTTAGCGGACGAGCAGTACTTC	CAISLADEQYF
NA	TRBJ2-1	NA	TRBV9	TGTGCCAGCAGCTCGCAGTCAACGGGGGATGAGCAGTTCTTC	CASSSQSTGDEQFF
TRBD2	TRBJ2-1	NA	TRBV6-5	TGTGCCAGCAGTTATACTAGCGGGAGCTACAATGAGCAGTTCTTC	CASSYTSGSYNEQFF
NA	TRBJ1-1	NA	TRBV3-1/TRBV3-2	TGTGCCACCCTACAGGGCTCTAGGACTGAAGCTTTCTTT	CATLQGSRTEAFF
NA	TRBJ1-4	NA	TRBV27	TGTGCCAGCAGTTTCCAGCGGGGGGTTGAAAAACTGTTTTTT	CASSFQRGVEKLFF
TRBD1	TRBJ2-3	NA	TRBV5-6	TGTGCCAGCAGCTTGGGGACAGGGAATCGGAATACGCAGTATTTT	CASSLGTGNRNTQYF
TRBD1	TRBJ1-6	NA	TRBV19	TGTGCCAGTAGGCCAGGACAGGGGACAAATTCACCCCTCCACTTT	CASRPGQGTNSPLHF
NA	TRBJ2-7	once	TRBV7-2	TGTGCCAGCAGCCCGCGGTCTAGAGACGAGCAGTACTTC	CASSPRSRDEQYF
TRBD1	TRBJ2-1	NA	TRBV5-4	TGTGCCAGCAGCTTGTCGTACAGGGGACCATACAATGAGCAGTTCTTC	CASSLSYRGPYNEQFF
TRBD1	TRBJ1-6	once	TRBV12-3/TRBV12-4	TGTGCCAGCACTATACAGGGGAATTCACCCCTCCACTTT	CASTIQGNSPLHF
TRBD2	TRBJ2-7	NA	TRBV27	TGTGCCAGCAGTTTAGGGACTACCTACGAGCAGTACTTC	CASSLGTTYEQYF
NA	TRBJ1-1	NA	TRBV6-5	TGTGCCAGCAGCCTGACATGGAACACTGAAGCTTTCTTT	CASSLTWNTEAFF
TRBD2	TRBJ2-7	NA	TRBV5-1	TGCGCCAGCAGCTTCGACGGGACTAACTACGAGCAGTACTTC	CASSFDGTNYEQYF
TRBD2	TRBJ2-5	NA	TRBV4-2	TGTGCCAGCAGCCAAGACCGGACTAGCGGGAGTGAGACCCAGTACTTC	CASSQDRTSGSETQYF
NA	TRBJ1-6	NA	TRBV12-3/TRBV12-4	TGTGCCAGCAGAGAAGCGGATTCACCCCTCCACTTT	CASREADSPLHF
TRBD2	TRBJ2-7	NA	TRBV29-1	TGCAGCGTTGCCTCAGCGGGATCGAGGACCGAGCAGTACTTC	CSVASAGSRTEQYF
NA	TRBJ2-2	NA	TRBV10-1	TGCGCCAGCAGCGGTACAGGGTACACCGGGGAGCTGTTTTTT	CASSGTGYTGELFF
TRBD2	TRBJ2-7	NA	TRBV7-2	TGTGCCAGCAGTCCCGGACTAGCGGGGGACGAGCAGTACTTC	CASSPGLAGDEQYF
TRBD2	TRBJ2-3	NA	TRBV7-2	TGTGCCAGCAGCTTAGCTGGACTAGCGGGGATCACAGATACGCAGTATTTT	CASSLAGLAGITDTQYF
NA	TRBJ2-5	NA	TRBV5-1	TGCGCCAGCAGCTTGGGGGGGACATCCCAAGAGACCCAGTACTTC	CASSLGGTSQETQYF
TRBD1	TRBJ2-7	NA	TRBV27	TGTGCCAGCAGTTACGGGACAGGGTCCTACGAGCAGTACTTC	CASSYGTGSYEQYF
TRBD2	TRBJ2-1	NA	TRBV7-6	TGTGCCAGCAGCCCTGGACTAGCGGGAGCTGAGCAGTTCTTC	CASSPGLAGAEQFF
NA	TRBJ1-2	once	TRBV9	TGTGCCACCACACCCGGGGTCCACCTATCTGGCTACACCTTC	CATTPGVHLSGYTF
NA	TRBJ1-2	NA	TRBV3-1/TRBV3-2	TGTGCCAGCAGGGCGGGGGGTTCTGGCTATGGCTACACCTTC	CASRAGGSGYGYTF
TRBD1	TRBJ1-5	NA	TRBV19	TGTGCCAGTAGACAGGGGGGCGGTGGCAATCAGCCCCAGCATTTT	CASRQGGGGNQPQHF
TRBD1	TRBJ2-7	NA	TRBV5-1	TGCGCCAGCAGCCCCGGACAGGTATACTACGAGCAGTACTTC	CASSPGQVYYEQYF
TRBD2	TRBJ2-1	NA	TRBV7-9	TGTGCCAGCATCAGCTCGGGAGCGGGAGTCAATGAGCAGTTCTTC	CASISSGAGVNEQFF
NA	TRBJ2-5	NA	TRBV24-1	TGTGCCACCAGTGATTCTTCGGGGGTACAAGAGACCCAGTACTTC	CATSDSSGVQETQYF
TRBD2	TRBJ2-7	NA	TRBV7-2	TGTGCCAGCAGCCCTCACGGGCTGGCGGGAGGGATCTACGAGCAGTACTTC	CASSPHGLAGGIYEQYF
NA	TRBJ2-3	once	TRBV12-2	TGTGCAAGTCGCTTCCTAGCGGGAACAGATACGCAGTATTTT	CASRFLAGTDTQYF
TRBD2	TRBJ2-1	few	TRBV19	TGTGCCAGTAGTCCCCTGGCGGGAGACTACAATGAGCAGTTCTTC	CASSPLAGDYNEQFF
TRBD1	TRBJ1-1	NA	TRBV19	TGTGCCAGTAGCGCACAGGGGCGGACTGAAGCTTTCTTT	CASSAQGRTEAFF
NA	TRBJ1-1	NA	TRBV11-2	TGTGCCAGCGGAGAAACATGGAACACTGAAGCTTTCTTT	CASGETWNTEAFF
TRBD1	TRBJ2-7	NA	TRBV6-5	TGTGCCAGCAGCCGACAGGGTTCCTACGAGCAGTACTTC	CASSRQGSYEQYF
TRBD1	TRBJ2-1	many	TRBV28	TGTGCCAGCCTAACACCGGGACAGAGGAATGAGCAGTTCTTC	CASLTPGQRNEQFF
NA	TRBJ2-3	once	TRBV24-1	TGTGCCACCAGTGCGCCAGTGATAACAGATACGCAGTATTTT	CATSAPVITDTQYF
TRBD1	TRBJ1-3	once	TRBV9	TGTGCCAGCAGCCTCTTAGGGACAGCAGGAAACACCATATATTTT	CASSLLGTAGNTIYF
NA	TRBJ2-7	once	TRBV3-1/TRBV3-2	TGTGCCAGCAGCCGGGCCTCAAGCTACGAGCAGTACTTC	CASSRASSYEQYF
TRBD1	TRBJ1-2	NA	TRBV2	TGTGCCAGCAGTAACGAGGGACAGGGATATGGCTACACCTTC	CASSNEGQGYGYTF
TRBD1	TRBJ2-7	NA	TRBV5-1	TGCGCCAGCAGCTTGGGTCGGGGACAGGGTGCCGAGCAGTACTTC	CASSLGRGQGAEQYF
NA	TRBJ2-2	NA	TRBV11-2	TGTGCCAGCAGCTTATGGGTCCGGGACGGGGAGCTGTTTTTT	CASSLWVRDGELFF
NA	TRBJ2-7	few	TRBV7-9	TGTGCCAGCAGTTCGACAGCCCCCTCCTACGAGCAGTACTTC	CASSSTAPSYEQYF
NA	TRBJ1-2	NA	TRBV28	TGTGCCAGCAGTTTGGGGGGAGGGCACTATGGCTACACCTTC	CASSLGGGHYGYTF
TRBD1	TRBJ1-6	once	TRBV11-2	TGTGCCAGCAGCCGCACAGGGGGCGCCGGTTCACCCCTCCACTTT	CASSRTGGAGSPLHF
NA	TRBJ1-4	NA	TRBV28	TGTGCCAGCAGTTTGCCCGGTTGGCACGGAGACAATGAAAAACTGTTTTTT	CASSLPGWHGDNEKLFF
NA	TRBJ2-7	NA	TRBV7-8	TGTGCCAGCAGCTTGGTAACAGGGGGGGGCTCCTACGAGCAGTACTTC	CASSLVTGGGSYEQYF
NA	TRBJ2-7	NA	TRBV19	TGTGCCAGTAGTCCAAGACTTTCTTCCTACGAGCAGTACTTC	CASSPRLSSYEQYF
NA	TRBJ2-6	once	TRBV7-9	TGTGCCAGCAGCTTATCTTCCGGGGCTGGGGCCAACGTCCTGACTTTC	CASSLSSGAGANVLTF
TRBD2	TRBJ2-5	NA	TRBV5-5	TGTGCCAGCAGCTTTGAAACTAGCGGAGCTCGGACCCAGTACTTC	CASSFETSGARTQYF
NA	TRBJ2-5	few	TRBV5-8	TGTGCCAGCAGCTCTTATACAGGGCGAGAGACCCAGTACTTC	CASSSYTGRETQYF
TRBD2	TRBJ2-2	NA	TRBV24-1	TGTGCCACCAGTGCTATCGGACTAGCGGAAAACACCGGGGAGCTGTTTTTT	CATSAIGLAENTGELFF
TRBD2	TRBJ2-7	few	TRBV28	TGTGCCAGCAGTTTATTAGCGGGAGTAGTACAGCAGTACTTC	CASSLLAGVVQQYF
NA	TRBJ1-3	few	TRBV12-3/TRBV12-4	TGTGGATCCACTAGCTCTGGAAACACCATATATTTT	CGSTSSGNTIYF
TRBD2	TRBJ2-1	NA	TRBV24-1	TGTGCCACCAGTGGCACAAGTCCGGGACTAGCGGGAGGTATGGGGTACAATGAGCAGTTCTTC	CATSGTSPGLAGGMGYNEQFF
NA	TRBJ2-7	NA	TRBV4-3	TGCGCCAGCAGCCAAGACGCAGGGGTCTACGAGCAGTACTTC	CASSQDAGVYEQYF
NA	TRBJ2-2	NA	TRBV28	TGTGCCAGCAGAACCGCGCCGGAGTTCTCCGGGGAGCTGTTTTTT	CASRTAPEFSGELFF